This T cell receptor beta chain appears in the sequencing data of a study of shared clonotypes between healthy human individuals. Study-wide results and caveats: Among donors, the sharing of clonotypes was expected to be influenced by sequencing depth. Clonotypes shared by all four sorted-subset donors had higher generation probabilities than non-shared clonotypes.

Naive CD8 cells lacked CD45RO and underwent positive selection for CCR7, leaving out terminally differentiated effector memory CD45RA+ cells. With regard to this clone: The antigen remains undetermined.

This table comes from immunoSEQ multiplex PCR, and its TCRdb copy is limited to in-frame clones, with some not included. The sample lists some 2 million clones; 85% to 95% were seen once. The CDR3 has 14 residues. Germline CDR1 is SGHAT and CDR2 is FQNNGV. The V and J ends lost 3 bases and 4 bases respectively, with 11 bases between them. The specimen was naive CD8+ T cells sorted from blood. This TCR was recovered from a man in his late teens or twenties in good health. J is TRBJ2-3 and V is TRBV11-2, with a possible D match to TRBD2 (6 bases). This CDR3 is CASSFPGAADTQYF. For the CDR3, the DNA is TGTGCCAGCAGCTTTCCGGGAGCGGCAGATACGCAGTATTTT. Full variable domain (rest looked up from reference TRBV11-2 and TRBJ2-3): EAGVAQSPRYKIIEKRQSVAFWCNPISGHATLYWYQQILGQGPKLLIQFQNNGVVDDSQLPKDRFSAERLKGVDSTLKIQPAKLEDSAVYLCASSFPGAADTQYFGPGTRLTVL.